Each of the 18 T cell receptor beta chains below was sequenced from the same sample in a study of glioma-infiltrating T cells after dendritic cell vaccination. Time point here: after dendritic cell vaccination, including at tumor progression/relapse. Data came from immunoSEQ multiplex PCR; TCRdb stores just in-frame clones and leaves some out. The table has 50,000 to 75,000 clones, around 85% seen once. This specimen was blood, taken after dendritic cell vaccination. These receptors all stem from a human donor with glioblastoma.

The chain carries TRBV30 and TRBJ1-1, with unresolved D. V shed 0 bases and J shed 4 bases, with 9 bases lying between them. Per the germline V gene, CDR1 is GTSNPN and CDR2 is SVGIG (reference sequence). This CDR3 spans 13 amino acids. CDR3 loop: CAWSVQQVTEAFF. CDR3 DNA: TGTGCCTGGAGTGTACAGCAGGTCACTGAAGCTTTCTTT.

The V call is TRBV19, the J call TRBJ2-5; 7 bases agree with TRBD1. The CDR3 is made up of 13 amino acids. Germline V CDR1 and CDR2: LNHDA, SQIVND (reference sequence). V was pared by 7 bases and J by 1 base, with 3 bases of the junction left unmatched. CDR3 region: CASMGQSQETQYF. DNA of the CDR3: TGTGCCAGTATGGGACAGTCCCAAGAGACCCAGTACTTC. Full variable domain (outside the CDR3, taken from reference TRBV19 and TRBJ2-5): DGGITQSPKYLFRKEGQNVTLSCEQNLNHDAMYWYRQDPGQGLRLIYYSQIVNDFQKGDIAEGYSVSREKKESFPLTVTSAQKNPTAFYLCASMGQSQETQYFGPGTRLLVL.

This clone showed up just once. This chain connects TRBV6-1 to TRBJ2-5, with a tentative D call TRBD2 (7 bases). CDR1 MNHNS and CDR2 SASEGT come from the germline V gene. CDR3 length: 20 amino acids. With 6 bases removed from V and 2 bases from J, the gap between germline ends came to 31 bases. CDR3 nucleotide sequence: TGTGCCAGCAGCGAAAAAGAAATTAAATCTCTACAGGGACTACAAGAGACCCAGTACTTC. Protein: CASSEKEIKSLQGLQETQYF.

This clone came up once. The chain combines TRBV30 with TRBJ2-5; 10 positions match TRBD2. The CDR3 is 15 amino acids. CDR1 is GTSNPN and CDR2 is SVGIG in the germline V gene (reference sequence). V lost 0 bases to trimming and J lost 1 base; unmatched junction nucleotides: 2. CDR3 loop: CAWSVLAGVQETQYF. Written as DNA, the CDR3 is TGTGCCTGGAGTGTCCTAGCGGGGGTCCAAGAGACCCAGTACTTC.

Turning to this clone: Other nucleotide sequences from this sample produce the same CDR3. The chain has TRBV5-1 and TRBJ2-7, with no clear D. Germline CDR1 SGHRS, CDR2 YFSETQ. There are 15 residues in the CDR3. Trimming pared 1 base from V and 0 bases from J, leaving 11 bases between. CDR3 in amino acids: CASSLSGRSSYEQYF. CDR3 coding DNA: TGCGCCAGCAGCTTGTCTGGCCGGAGCTCCTACGAGCAGTACTTC.

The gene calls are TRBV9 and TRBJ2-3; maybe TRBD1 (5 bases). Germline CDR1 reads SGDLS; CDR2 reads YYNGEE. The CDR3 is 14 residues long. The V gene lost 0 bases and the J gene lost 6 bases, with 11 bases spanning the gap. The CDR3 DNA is TGTGCCAGCAGCGTAGGGCAGGGCGTCGATACGCAGTATTTT. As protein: CASSVGQGVDTQYF.

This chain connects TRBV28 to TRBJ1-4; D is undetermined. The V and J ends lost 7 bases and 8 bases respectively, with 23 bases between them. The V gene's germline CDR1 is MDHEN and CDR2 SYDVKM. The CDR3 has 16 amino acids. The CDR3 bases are TGTGCCAGCATCTCCCCCGCGCGGGCCGGCGGGGAAAAACTGTTTTTT. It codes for CASISPARAGGEKLFF.

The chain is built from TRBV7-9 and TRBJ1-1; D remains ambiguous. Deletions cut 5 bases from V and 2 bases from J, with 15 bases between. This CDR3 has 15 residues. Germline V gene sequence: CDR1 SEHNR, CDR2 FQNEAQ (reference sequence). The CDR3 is CASSQELLPNTEAFF. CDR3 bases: TGTGCCAGCAGCCAAGAACTCCTTCCCAACACTGAAGCTTTCTTT.

The CDR3 reads CASSTRRTGVGYGYTF. The CDR3 nucleotides are TGTGCCAGCAGCACCCGGCGGACAGGGGTGGGCTATGGCTACACCTTC. The V gene is TRBV13, the J gene TRBJ1-2; 9 nucleotides agree with TRBD1. Germline-derived CDR1 and CDR2 are PRHDT and FYEKMQ (reference sequence). V shed 5 bases, J shed 4 bases, and the junction held 11 bases outside the gene matches. The CDR3 extends over 16 amino acids.

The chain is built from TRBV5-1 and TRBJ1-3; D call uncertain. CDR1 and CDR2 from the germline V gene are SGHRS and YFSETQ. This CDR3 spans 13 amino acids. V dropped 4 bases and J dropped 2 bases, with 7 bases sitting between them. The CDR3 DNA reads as TGCGCCAGCAGCGAGATCACTGGAAACACCATATATTTT. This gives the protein CASSEITGNTIYF.

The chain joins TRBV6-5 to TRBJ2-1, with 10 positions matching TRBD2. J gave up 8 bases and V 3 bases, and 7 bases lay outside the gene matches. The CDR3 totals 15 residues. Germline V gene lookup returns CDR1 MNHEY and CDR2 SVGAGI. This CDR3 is CASSYSSGGAHEQFF. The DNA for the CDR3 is TGTGCCAGCAGTTATAGCAGCGGGGGGGCGCATGAGCAGTTCTTC.

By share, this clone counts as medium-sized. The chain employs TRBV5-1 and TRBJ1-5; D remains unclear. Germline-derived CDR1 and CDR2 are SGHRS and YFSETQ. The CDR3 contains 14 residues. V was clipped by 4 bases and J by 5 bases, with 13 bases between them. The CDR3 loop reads CASSPETADQPQHF. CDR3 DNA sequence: TGCGCCAGCAGCCCCGAAACTGCTGATCAGCCCCAGCATTTT.

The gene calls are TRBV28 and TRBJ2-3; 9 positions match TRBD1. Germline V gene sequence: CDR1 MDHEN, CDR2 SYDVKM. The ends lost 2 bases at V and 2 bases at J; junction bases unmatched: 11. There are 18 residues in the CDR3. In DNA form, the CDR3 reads TGTGCCAGCAGTTTAATCGGTATGGGACAGGGCGACACAGATACGCAGTATTTT. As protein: CASSLIGMGQGDTDTQYF.

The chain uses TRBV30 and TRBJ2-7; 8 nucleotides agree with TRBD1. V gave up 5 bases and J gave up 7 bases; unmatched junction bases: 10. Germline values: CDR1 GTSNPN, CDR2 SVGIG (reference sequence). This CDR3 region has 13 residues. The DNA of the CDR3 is TGTGCCTGGTCCCGGGACAGGTGGGGAGAGCAGTACTTC. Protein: CAWSRDRWGEQYF.

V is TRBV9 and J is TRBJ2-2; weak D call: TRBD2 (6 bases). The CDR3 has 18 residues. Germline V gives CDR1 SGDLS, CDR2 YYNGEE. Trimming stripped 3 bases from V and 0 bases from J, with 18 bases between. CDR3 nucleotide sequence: TGTGCCAGCAGCGCCCATCCCGGGGGTCTGTCGAACACCGGGGAGCTGTTTTTT. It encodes CASSAHPGGLSNTGELFF. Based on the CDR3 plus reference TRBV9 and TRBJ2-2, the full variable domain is DSGVTQTPKHLITATGQRVTLRCSPRSGDLSVYWYQQSLDQGLQFLIQYYNGEERAKGNILERFSAQQFPDLHSELNLSSLELGDSALYFCASSAHPGGLSNTGELFFGEGSRLTVL.

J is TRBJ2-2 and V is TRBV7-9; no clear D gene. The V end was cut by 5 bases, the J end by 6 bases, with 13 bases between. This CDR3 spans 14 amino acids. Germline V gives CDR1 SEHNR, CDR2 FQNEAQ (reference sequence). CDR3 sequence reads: CASSHKYLPGELFF. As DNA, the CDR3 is TGTGCCAGCAGCCACAAATACCTTCCCGGGGAGCTGTTTTTT.

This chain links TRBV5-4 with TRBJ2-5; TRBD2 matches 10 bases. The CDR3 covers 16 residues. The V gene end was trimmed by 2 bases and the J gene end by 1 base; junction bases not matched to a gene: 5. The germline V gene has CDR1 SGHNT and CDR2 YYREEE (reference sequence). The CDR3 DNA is TGTGCCAGCAGCTTCAGCCCTAGCGGGGGCCAAGAGACCCAGTACTTC. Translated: CASSFSPSGGQETQYF.

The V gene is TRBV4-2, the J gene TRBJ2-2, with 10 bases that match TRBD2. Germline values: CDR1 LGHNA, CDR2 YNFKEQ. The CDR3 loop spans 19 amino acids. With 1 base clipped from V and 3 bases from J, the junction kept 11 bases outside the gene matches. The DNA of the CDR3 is TGTGCCAGCAGCCAAGTTTTGGGAAGCGGGGGGGCCTACACCGGGGAGCTGTTTTTT. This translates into CASSQVLGSGGAYTGELFF.